This T cell receptor (beta chain) comes out of a study of T-cell reconstitution after alpha-beta-depleted transplantation in children. TCRbeta library preparation incorporated unique molecular identifiers. Using its own MiXCR run on the PCR reads, TCRdb lists one record per CDR3 protein. The repertoire includes some 600,000 distinct CDR3 sequences, roughly 15% of them detected once, and approximately 1% sits in the top ten. This clonotype was observed a few times. This clonotype originated in a human donor who donated a stem cell graft to a child with acute myeloid leukemia. This material consisted of PBMCs from the stem cell graft donor, taken from the stem cell graft.

The CDR3 here is CASSFSRVADTQYF. The CDR3 bases are TGTGCCAGCAGTTTCTCCAGGGTCGCAGATACGCAGTATTTT. This rearrangement joins TRBV28 to TRBJ2-3; possibly TRBD1 for D (5 bases). V lost 3 bases, J lost 4 bases, and 11 bases lay in between. The CDR3 spans 14 residues. Germline CDR1 and CDR2: MDHEN and SYDVKM.